This T cell receptor beta chain originates from a study of cytomegalovirus exposure and HLA in healthy donors (dated by TCRdb to 2015 to 2018). Regarding the study in general: An earlier analysis of fewer than 750 of the donors reported about 300 Gb of sequence data and 95 million to 130 million unique TCR beta sequences obtained from some 170 million T cells. A later analysis re-examined previously published TCR beta repertoires from hundreds of donors and added high-resolution HLA genotyping to investigate patterns of TCR occurrence. To predict cytomegalovirus infection status, the study combined high-throughput TCR immunosequencing, statistical association of individual TCRs with disease status, and machine learning. In an earlier analysis of 587 of the donors, high-throughput TCR beta sequencing was used to judge whether each TCR beta V gene segment behaved as functional or pseudogenic. In the later analysis, no new phenotypic data were used to find candidate immune exposures; instead, reliance was placed on TCR beta sequences and their occurrence across donors. The number of typed donors differed by locus: about 620-640 for A, B, C, DRB1 and DQB1; approximately 530 for DQA1; over 600 for DPA1; and around 470 for DPB1. All discovery cohort repertoires had been generated using a single sequencing platform. Class I and class II HLA loci were covered by the typing at four-digit resolution. Of the roughly 420 genotyped donors, 65% to 90% were placed in the genetic ancestry cluster associated with self-reported Caucasian donors. Alongside the repertoire data, information on donor age, sex, ethnicity and CMV serostatus was compiled. On average, around 200,000 unique TCR beta nucleotide sequences were sequenced per donor among about 400 genotyped donors of the cohort, with about 19% of those sequences being non-productive. An early release covering roughly 640 HLA-typed donors comprised 300 to 350 gigabases of sequencing data and approximately 85 million unique TCR sequences. The study profiled the T cell repertoires of about 640 subjects by immunosequencing and related them to cytomegalovirus serostatus. About five DR-DQ haplotypes were treated as single units for association and clustering because of strong linkage in the cohort. A separate validation cohort of 100 to 150 different subjects was used in addition to the approximately 640-subject first cohort. The study aimed to test whether cataloging public T cell receptors could reveal signatures of past pathogen exposure. A later genetic analysis took genome-wide SNP genotypes for about 65% of the roughly 670 donors and used that subset as a discovery cohort.

Clipping removes 3 bases from V and 8 bases from J, with 10 as the unmatched junction base count. The CDR1 and CDR2 encoded by the germline V gene are MGHDK and SYGVNS. The CDR3 starts with the cysteine, ends with the phenylalanine, and has 16 residues. The retained sequence is limited to the CDR3, 48 bases, with the frame set at the first base. The receptor library was made with the immunoSEQ multiplex PCR assay. The multiplex PCR relied on a mix of 60 forward primers for TCR Vbeta segments and 13 reverse primers for TCR Jbeta segments. The CDR3 region of rearranged TCR beta genes was amplified from genomic DNA by a multiplex PCR assay. Amplified TCR beta libraries were sequenced as 87-base-pair reads on the Illumina HiSeq System. On the authors' methods: In a later analysis, some 80 million unique TCR beta chains were counted across the approximately 620 repertoires, and approximately 9.9 million of these chains were shared by at least two donors. A nearest-neighbor algorithm error-corrected the raw reads and collapsed the reads into unique sequences, merging closely related sequences to remove PCR and sequencing errors. Alignment of CDR3 sequences to IMGT reference sequences was used to assign V, D and J gene segments. For a sequence to be retained, a match of at least six nucleotides to both a V gene segment and a J gene segment was required. Rearrangements were classified as productive when the CDR3 lacked stop codons and remained in frame with V and J, and all other rearrangements were classified as non-productive. Following IMGT convention, CDR3 was defined as the stretch from the second conserved V-encoded cysteine up to the conserved J-encoded phenylalanine. In an earlier analysis of approximately 590 of the donors, sequences lacking an unambiguous match to a single V gene segment were excluded. In an earlier analysis of 500 to 750 of the donors, V segments were called functional above 56.7% productive rearrangements and were called segregating when the between-donor standard deviation exceeded 5%. To diagnose cytomegalovirus status from the catalog of TCR beta chain sequences, a statistical classification framework was built. A later analysis assigned V and J genes by comparing TCR nucleotide sequences with IMGT/GENE-DB human TR gene sequences. In a later analysis, CDR3 sequences and most-parsimonious VDJ recombination scenarios were assigned using the TCRdist pipeline. In a later analysis, each TCR beta chain was defined by its CDR3 amino acid sequence together with its V-gene family, and reads lacking a unique V-gene family were excluded. In a later analysis, several hundred highly shared, low-generation-probability nucleotide sequences were removed to address suspected cross-contamination and a sequencing artifact. For each public chain, a later analysis derived a clonal expansion index from normalized ranks of inferred template counts within each repertoire. A later analysis computed generation probabilities with a VDJ recombination model fitted to out-of-frame rearrangements, and checked the results against IGoR. In a later analysis, TCR-TCR, TCR-HLA and TCR-CMV co-occurrence was scored with hypergeometric tests, and a repertoire-size bias correction was applied to TCR pairs. A later analysis estimated false discovery rates by permuting HLA or CMV assignments 20 times. In a later analysis, co-occurring TCRs were grouped using DBSCAN, and TCRdist sequence similarity was added for clustering within HLA-allele-positive subsets. Repertoires with fewer than 30,000 or more than 120,000 public chains, plus five repertoires with anomalous nucleotide sharing, were excluded from co-occurrence clustering. The table comes from immuneACCESS by way of TCRdb, which keeps in-frame sequences with V and J called. Part of the clones is missing from these tables; in studies checked, under half for an unresolved V gene and the rest for unknown reasons. From that table come the V and J calls and clone size; the DNA was used to work out D and trimming. This sample's records show about 110,000 clones. Of the sample, 3.7% is held by the ten largest clones.

In total, 630 or so healthy bone marrow donors made up the cohort. At the time of sampling, all cohort members were nominally healthy, though unrecorded immune exposures were likely present. The donor was CMV seronegative and was included in the group of several hundred seronegative cohort members. A peripheral blood sample was collected from each donor, and TCR beta sequencing was performed on peripheral blood mononuclear cells. Genomic DNA extraction from the blood cell samples was performed with the Qiagen DNeasy Blood Extraction Kit. What the work shows at the level of the full study, not this receptor alone: A few of the identified cytomegalovirus-associated TCR beta chains were confirmed in vitro to be specific for cytomegalovirus antigens. A cluster of highly shared sequence variants was judged likely to be a technical artifact of the sequencing pipeline. Strong co-occurrence of HLA alleles, especially DR and DQ, made assigning TCR associations to individual alleles difficult. A later analysis found that TCR association rates varied across HLA loci, with DRB1 alleles showing the most associated TCRs and HLA-C alleles the fewest. HLA typing was unavailable for some donors at each locus, so association tests used only the typed subset. The study gave a list of about 150 TCR beta chains associated with cytomegalovirus. It was suggested by the authors that the approach could potentially be generalized to other disease states and immunological phenotypes. Presence/absence analyses assumed roughly uniform sequencing depth across donors, an assumption that may not hold. The classifier was reported to diagnose cytomegalovirus status with high specificity and sensitivity in both the original cohort and the validation cohort. Most TCR sequences were seen in very few donors, while some public TCRs were found in many individuals. In a later analysis, most CMV-associated TCR beta chains were found to appear HLA-restricted, with HLA associations seemingly driven largely by CMV exposure. This cohort had only TCR beta chains sequenced, and the lack of alpha or paired-chain data limited which features could be detected. Because counts were too low, around 17 rarely observed V segments, including chromosome 9 orphons, were left out of the earlier analysis of several hundred of the donors. A further reported finding was that TCR beta sequences accurately predicted the HLA-A and HLA-B alleles for most subjects in the first cohort. In an earlier analysis of some 500 of the donors, most TCR beta V segments were observed in productive rearrangements about 87% or about 30% of the time, broadly matching IMGT annotations. Several of the top co-occurrence clusters appeared to be linked to parvovirus B19, influenza, CMV and Epstein-Barr virus, according to a later analysis. V-gene and J-gene trimming of TCR beta chains was associated with a missense DCLRE1C variant in a later genetic analysis, and the association was replicated in an independent cohort. Correlated functional status among segregating V segments might be attributable to linkage disequilibrium, but an unknown experimental factor could not be ruled out. A later genetic analysis reported fewer N-insertions in productive TCRs among donors in an Asian-associated ancestry cluster than the roughly 650-donor mean. Compared with equally common non-associated chains, HLA-associated TCR beta chains in a later analysis were more clonally expanded and had lower generation probabilities. Some IMGT-functional V segments, including TRBV6-2 and TRBV6-3, could not be told apart with the 87-base-pair reads, so those segments were excluded. CMV serostatus was the only immune exposure information available for the cohort. Specific HLA alleles were associated with 15,000 to 20,000 TCR beta sequences at a false discovery rate of 0.05 in a later analysis.

Turning to this clone: This receptor's antigen is unknown.

The receptor's source is a man younger than 40 in good health and CMV-seronegative. The chain joins TRBV25-1 to TRBJ1-4, and 9 junction bases match TRBD1. The sample consisted of PBMCs. The CDR3: CASSDPRTGDNEKLFF. At the DNA level, the sequence is TGTGCCAGCAGTGACCCTCGGACAGGGGATAACGAAAAACTGTTTTTT. Beyond the CDR3, the reference TRBV25-1 and TRBJ1-4 genes provide the residues; the full variable domain reads: EADIYQTPRYLVIGTGKKITLECSQTMGHDKMYWYQQDPGMELHLIHYSYGVNSTEKGDLSSESTVSRIRTEHFPLTLESARPSHTSQYLCASSDPRTGDNEKLFFGSGTQLSVL.